This T cell receptor (beta chain) was sequenced in a study of CXCR3-negative and CXCR3-positive naive CD8 T cells. About this clonotype: Its specificity is unknown.

Preparation of TRB cDNA libraries relied on 5' RACE carrying UMI labels. TCRdb re-analyzed the 5' RACE reads; it lists each CDR3 protein once, without DNA. The listing contains over 50,000 distinct CDR3 sequences. The germline CDR1 and CDR2 sequences are SGHDN and FVKESK. The CDR3 runs 17 residues. Cells that were CD45RO-CCR7+CD27+CD95- constituted naive CD8+ T cells. Study outcomes and limitations: Comparably high diversity was seen in both naive subsets, and much lower diversity in memory CD8+ cells. More hydrophobic TRB CDR3s occurred in CXCR3-positive than in CXCR3-negative naive cells.

The source material was naive CXCR3+ CD8+ T cells from blood. The subset: CD45RO-CCR7+CD27+CD95- naive CD8+ T cells expressing CXCR3 (TNR3+). The chain has TRBV14 and TRBJ1-3. The receptor was isolated from a human donor in good health. Some clones in this sample may be carry-over from other donors' samples. This CDR3 is CASSEVEAAVYGNTIYF.